This TCR beta chain was found in a study of T cells in narcolepsy. Study in general: Donors had narcolepsy type 1 or type 2, or were healthy controls.

Data came from immunoSEQ multiplex PCR; TCRdb stores just in-frame clones and leaves some out. This repertoire shows approximately 35,000 clones, roughly four fifths found once; its top ten account for about 2.3%. Concerning this clone: Its antigen is not known.

Regarding the study as a whole: No autoreactive T cell clone sequences appeared in some memory CD4+ repertoires. Blood of same and different patients, but not healthy controls, reportedly held recurring autoreactive clonotypes. Comparing one patient's CSF and blood CD4+ clonotypes highlighted HCRT- and TRIB2-specific autoreactive clonotypes.

Germline CDR1 and CDR2: SQVTM and ANQGSEA. Trimming cost V 1 base and J 2 bases, with 8 bases left between them. CDR3 length: 13 amino acids. The specimen was memory (CD45RA-) CD4+ T cells from blood. The TCR sequence derives from a human donor in good health. The chain is built from TRBV29-1 and TRBJ2-5; weak D call: TRBD1 (6 bases). The CDR3 DNA reads TGCAGCGTTGAAGTGACAGGACAAGAGACCCAGTACTTC. This sequence encodes CSVEVTGQETQYF.